This TCR beta chain was found in a study of cytomegalovirus exposure and HLA in healthy donors. CDR3 length: 16 residues. Germline CDR1 and CDR2: SGHTA and FQGNSA. Comment on this clone: At one of its ends the junction is not consistent with the germline gene, which may arise from a read error.

Both 60 Vbeta primers and 13 Jbeta primers went into the PCR. The repertoire was sequenced with immunoSEQ multiplex PCR; TCRdb's copy has only in-frame clones and lacks some. This sample has around 150,000 clones; about 77% occur once, and the top ten carry less than 10%. The sequence came from a man between 18 and 35 years old in good health and CMV-seropositive. V usage is TRBV7-2 and J usage is TRBJ2-1, with D possibly being TRBD2 (5 bases). The sequenced sample was PBMCs. The CDR3 reads CASSSTIAPPNNEQLF. The CDR3 DNA follows: TGTGCCAGCAGTTCGACTATAGCTCCACCTAACAATGAGCAGCTCTTC.